This T cell receptor beta chain emerged from a study of blood T cell repertoires in COVID-19. As for the study in general: PBMCs, B-cell-depleted T cells, or T cells provided the cDNA or gDNA that made up the material.

The ends were cut back, 1 base at V and 3 bases at J, with 14 bases in the middle. The CDR3 covers 15 residues. Germline V gene sequence: CDR1 SGHRS, CDR2 YFSETQ. As processed by the authors: Estimation of nucleated cell counts was performed using reference gene primer amplification. Sequencing used immunoSEQ multiplex PCR; TCRdb keeps in-frame clones, though not all of them. The V and J calls and clone size were taken over from that table, and D and trimming were inferred from the DNA. In the table there are roughly 300,000 clones, approximately 81% of which are singletons. The table lists this clone with a count of one.

The receptor's source is a woman aged 60-75 years with active or convalescent COVID-19. The sample consisted of peripheral blood. This chain uses TRBV5-1 with TRBJ2-7; D might be TRBD2 (6 bases). The CDR3 DNA sequence: TGCGCCAGCAGCTTGCCAACGGGGGTAGGCTACGAGCAGTACTTC. Its translation: CASSLPTGVGYEQYF.